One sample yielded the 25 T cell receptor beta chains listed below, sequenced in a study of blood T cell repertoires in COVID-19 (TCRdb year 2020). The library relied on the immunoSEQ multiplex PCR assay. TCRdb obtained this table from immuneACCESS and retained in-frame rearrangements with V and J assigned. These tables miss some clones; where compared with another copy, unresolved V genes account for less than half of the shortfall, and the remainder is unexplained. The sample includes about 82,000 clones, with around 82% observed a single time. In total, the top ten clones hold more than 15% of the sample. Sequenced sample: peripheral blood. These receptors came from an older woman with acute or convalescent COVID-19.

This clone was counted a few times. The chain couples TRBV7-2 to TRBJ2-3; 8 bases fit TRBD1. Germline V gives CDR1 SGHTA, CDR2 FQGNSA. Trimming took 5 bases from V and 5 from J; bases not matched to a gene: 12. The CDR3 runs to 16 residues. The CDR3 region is CASSLLNRGTRDTQYF. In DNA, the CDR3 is TGTGCCAGCAGCCTATTGAACAGGGGGACCAGAGATACGCAGTATTTT.

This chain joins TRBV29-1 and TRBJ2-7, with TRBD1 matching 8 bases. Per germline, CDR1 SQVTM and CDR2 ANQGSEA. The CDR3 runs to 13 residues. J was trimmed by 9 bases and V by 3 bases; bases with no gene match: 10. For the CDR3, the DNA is TGCAGCGTTGAGAAGACAGGGGATACATCGCAGTACTTC. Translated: CSVEKTGDTSQYF.

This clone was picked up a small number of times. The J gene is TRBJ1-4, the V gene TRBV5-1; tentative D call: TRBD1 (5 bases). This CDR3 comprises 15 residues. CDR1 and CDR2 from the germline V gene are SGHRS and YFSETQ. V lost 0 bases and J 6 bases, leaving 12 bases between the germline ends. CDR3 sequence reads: CASSLVGIRDEKLFF. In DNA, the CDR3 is TGCGCCAGCAGCTTGGTGGGGATCAGGGATGAAAAACTGTTTTTT.

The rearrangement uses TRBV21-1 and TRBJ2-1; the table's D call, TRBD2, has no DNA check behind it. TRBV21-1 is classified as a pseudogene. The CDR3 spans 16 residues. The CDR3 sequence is CASSRRTSGGDNEQFF. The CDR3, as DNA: TGTGCCAGCAGCAGGAGGACTAGCGGGGGGGACAATGAGCAGTTCTTC.

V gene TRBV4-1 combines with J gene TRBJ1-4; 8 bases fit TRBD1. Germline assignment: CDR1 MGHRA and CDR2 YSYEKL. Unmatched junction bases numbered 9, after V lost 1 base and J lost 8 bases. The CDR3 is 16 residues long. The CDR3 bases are TGCGCCAGCAGCCAAGCTTTCGGCAGGGGGCGCGAAAAACTGTTTTTT. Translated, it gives CASSQAFGRGREKLFF.

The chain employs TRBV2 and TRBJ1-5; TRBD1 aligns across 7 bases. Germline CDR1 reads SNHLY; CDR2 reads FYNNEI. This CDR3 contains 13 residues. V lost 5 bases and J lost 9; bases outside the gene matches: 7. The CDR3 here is CASSRQGPWPQHF. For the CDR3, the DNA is TGTGCCAGCAGTCGACAGGGTCCCTGGCCCCAGCATTTT.

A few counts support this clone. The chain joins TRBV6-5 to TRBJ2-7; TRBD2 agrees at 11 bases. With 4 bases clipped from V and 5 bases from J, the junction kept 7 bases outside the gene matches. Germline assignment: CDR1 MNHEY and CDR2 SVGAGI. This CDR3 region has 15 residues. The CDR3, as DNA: TGTGCCAGCAGTTTCGCAATAGCGGGAGGGCACGAGCAGTACTTC. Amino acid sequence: CASSFAIAGGHEQYF.

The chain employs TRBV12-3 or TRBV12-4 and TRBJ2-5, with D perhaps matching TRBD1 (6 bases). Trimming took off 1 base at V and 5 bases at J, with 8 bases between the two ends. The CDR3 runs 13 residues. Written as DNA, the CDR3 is TGTGCCAGCAGTTTAGTGCAGGGGGAGACCCAGTACTTC. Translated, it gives CASSLVQGETQYF.

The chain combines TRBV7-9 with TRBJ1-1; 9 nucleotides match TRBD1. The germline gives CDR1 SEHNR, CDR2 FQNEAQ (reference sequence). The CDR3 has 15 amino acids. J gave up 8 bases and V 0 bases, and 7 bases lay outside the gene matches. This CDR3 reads CASSLAGQGALEAFF. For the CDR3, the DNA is TGTGCCAGCAGCTTAGCGGGACAGGGAGCTCTGGAAGCTTTCTTT.

The CDR3 here is CASSSVGGEGNTEAFF. CDR3 DNA sequence: TGTGCCAGCAGCTCCGTAGGGGGAGAAGGGAACACTGAAGCTTTCTTT. The chain couples TRBV7-9 to TRBJ1-1, with TRBD1 as a possible D gene (6 bases). In germline, CDR1 is SEHNR, CDR2 FQNEAQ (reference sequence). The CDR3 loop spans 16 amino acids. V gave up 4 bases and J gave up 1 base, with 16 bases separating them.

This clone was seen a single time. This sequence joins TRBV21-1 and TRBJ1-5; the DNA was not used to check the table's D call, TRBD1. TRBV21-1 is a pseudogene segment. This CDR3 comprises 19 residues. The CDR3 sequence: CASSNSSGTGADSNQPQHF. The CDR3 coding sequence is TGTGCCAGCAGCAACTCCTCCGGGACAGGGGCCGATAGCAATCAGCCCCAGCATTTT.

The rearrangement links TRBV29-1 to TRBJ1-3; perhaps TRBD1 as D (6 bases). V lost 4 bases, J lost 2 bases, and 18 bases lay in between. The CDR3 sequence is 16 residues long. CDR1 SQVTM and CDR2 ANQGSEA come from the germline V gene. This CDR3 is CSVVGSLGATGNTIYF. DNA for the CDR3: TGCAGCGTTGTAGGCTCCCTGGGGGCCACTGGAAACACCATATATTTT.

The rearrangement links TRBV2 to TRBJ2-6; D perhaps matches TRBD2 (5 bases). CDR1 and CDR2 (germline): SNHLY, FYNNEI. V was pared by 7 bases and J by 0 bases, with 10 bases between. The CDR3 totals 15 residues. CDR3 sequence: CASTSEGSGANVLTF. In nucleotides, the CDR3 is TGTGCCAGCACCTCCGAGGGCTCTGGGGCCAACGTCCTGACTTTC.

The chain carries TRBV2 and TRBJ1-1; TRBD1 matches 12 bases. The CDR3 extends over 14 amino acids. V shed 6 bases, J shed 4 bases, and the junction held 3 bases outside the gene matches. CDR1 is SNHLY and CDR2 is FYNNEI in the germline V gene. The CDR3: CASRGQGAGTEAFF. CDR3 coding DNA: TGTGCCAGCAGGGGACAGGGGGCAGGCACTGAAGCTTTCTTT.

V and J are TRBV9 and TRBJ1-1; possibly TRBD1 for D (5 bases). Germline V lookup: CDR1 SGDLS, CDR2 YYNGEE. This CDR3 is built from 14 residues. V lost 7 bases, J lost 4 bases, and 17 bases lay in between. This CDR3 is CASGGLPGGTEAFF. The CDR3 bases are TGTGCCAGCGGGGGACTCCCCGGGGGCACTGAAGCTTTCTTT.

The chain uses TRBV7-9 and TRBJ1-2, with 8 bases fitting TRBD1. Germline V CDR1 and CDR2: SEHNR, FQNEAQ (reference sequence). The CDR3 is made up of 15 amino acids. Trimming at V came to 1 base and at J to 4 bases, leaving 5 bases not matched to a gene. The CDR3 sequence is CASSLDRGGSYGYTF. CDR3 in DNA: TGTGCCAGCAGCTTAGACAGGGGGGGCTCCTATGGCTACACCTTC.

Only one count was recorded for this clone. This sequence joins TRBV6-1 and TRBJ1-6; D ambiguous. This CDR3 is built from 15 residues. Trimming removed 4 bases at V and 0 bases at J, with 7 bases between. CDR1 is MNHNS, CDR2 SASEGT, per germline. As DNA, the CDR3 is TGTGCCAGCAGTGTAGCCGGCTCCTATAATTCACCCCTCCACTTT. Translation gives CASSVAGSYNSPLHF.

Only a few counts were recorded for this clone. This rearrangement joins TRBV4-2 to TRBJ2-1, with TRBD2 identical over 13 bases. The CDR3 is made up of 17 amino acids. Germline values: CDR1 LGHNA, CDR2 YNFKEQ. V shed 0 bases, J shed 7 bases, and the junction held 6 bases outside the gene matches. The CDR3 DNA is TGTGCCAGCAGCCAAGAGACTAGCGGGGGGTTAGTAAATGAGCAGTTCTTC. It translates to CASSQETSGGLVNEQFF.

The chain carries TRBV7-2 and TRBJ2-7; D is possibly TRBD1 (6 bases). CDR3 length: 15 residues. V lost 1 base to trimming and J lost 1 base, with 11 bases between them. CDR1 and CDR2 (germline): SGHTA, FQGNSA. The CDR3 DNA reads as TGTGCCAGCAGCTTAGAGGCACAGGGATCCTACGAGCAGTACTTC. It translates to CASSLEAQGSYEQYF.

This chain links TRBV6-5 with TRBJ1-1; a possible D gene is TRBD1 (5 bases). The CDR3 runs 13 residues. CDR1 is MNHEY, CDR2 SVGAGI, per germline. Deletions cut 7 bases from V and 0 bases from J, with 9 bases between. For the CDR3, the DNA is TGTGCCAGCACCTCGACAGTGAACACTGAAGCTTTCTTT. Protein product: CASTSTVNTEAFF.

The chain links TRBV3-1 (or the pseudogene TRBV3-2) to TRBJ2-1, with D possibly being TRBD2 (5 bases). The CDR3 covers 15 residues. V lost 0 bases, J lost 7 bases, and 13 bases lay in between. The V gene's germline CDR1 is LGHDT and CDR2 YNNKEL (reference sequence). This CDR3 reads CASSQDWGSVNEQFF. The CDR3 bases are TGTGCCAGCAGCCAAGATTGGGGTAGCGTGAATGAGCAGTTCTTC.

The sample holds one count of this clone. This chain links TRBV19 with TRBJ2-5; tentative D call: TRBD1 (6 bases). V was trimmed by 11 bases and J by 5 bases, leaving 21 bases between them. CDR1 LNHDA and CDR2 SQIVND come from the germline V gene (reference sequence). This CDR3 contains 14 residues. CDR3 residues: CASGTTGRGETQYF. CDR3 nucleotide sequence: TGTGCCTCCGGGACAACCGGTCGTGGGGAGACCCAGTACTTC.

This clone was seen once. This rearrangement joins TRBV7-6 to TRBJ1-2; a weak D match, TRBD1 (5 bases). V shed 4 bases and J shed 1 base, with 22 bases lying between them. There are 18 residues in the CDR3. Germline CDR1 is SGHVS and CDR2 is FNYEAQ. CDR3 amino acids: CASSSQVTGGSVNYGYTF. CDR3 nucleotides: TGTGCCAGCAGCTCTCAAGTCACGGGGGGAAGTGTTAACTATGGCTACACCTTC.

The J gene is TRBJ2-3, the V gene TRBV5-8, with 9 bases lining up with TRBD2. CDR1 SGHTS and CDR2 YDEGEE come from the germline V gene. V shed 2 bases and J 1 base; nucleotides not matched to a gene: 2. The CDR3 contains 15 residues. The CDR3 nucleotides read TGTGCCAGCAGCTTACGGACTAGCGGCACAGATACGCAGTATTTT. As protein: CASSLRTSGTDTQYF.

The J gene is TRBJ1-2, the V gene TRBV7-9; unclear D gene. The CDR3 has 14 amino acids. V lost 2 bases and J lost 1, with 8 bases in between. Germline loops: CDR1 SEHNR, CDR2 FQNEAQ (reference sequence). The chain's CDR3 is CASSLMNSNYGYTF. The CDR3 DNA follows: TGTGCCAGCAGCTTAATGAACAGTAACTATGGCTACACCTTC.